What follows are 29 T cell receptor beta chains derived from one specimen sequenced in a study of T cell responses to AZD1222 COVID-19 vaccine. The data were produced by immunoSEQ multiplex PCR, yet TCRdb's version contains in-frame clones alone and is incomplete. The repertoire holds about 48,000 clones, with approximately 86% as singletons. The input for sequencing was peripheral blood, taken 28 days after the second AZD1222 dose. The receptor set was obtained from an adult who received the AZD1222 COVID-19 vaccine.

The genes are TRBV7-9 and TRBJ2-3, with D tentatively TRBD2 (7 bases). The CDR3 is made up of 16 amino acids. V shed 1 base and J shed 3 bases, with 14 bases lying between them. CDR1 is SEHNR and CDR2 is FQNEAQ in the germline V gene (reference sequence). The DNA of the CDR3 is TGTGCCAGCAGCTTAGTTCTGGGAGGGGGAACAGATACGCAGTATTTT. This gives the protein CASSLVLGGGTDTQYF.

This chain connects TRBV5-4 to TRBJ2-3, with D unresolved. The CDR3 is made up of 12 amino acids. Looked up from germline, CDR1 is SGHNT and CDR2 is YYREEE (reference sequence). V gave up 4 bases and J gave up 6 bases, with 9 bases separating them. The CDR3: CASSPPADTQYF. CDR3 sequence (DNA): TGTGCCAGCAGCCCACCCGCGGATACGCAGTATTTT.

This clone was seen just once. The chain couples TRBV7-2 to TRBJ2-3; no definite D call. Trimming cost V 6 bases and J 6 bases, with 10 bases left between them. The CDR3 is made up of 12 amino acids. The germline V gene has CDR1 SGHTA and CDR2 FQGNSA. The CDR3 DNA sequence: TGTGCCAGCAGTGCGGTTCTGGATACGCAGTATTTT. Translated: CASSAVLDTQYF.

The CDR3 coding sequence is TGTGCCAGCAGCCTTGACAGCTCTGGAAACACCATATATTTT. Its protein product is CASSLDSSGNTIYF. The rearrangement links TRBV7-8 to TRBJ1-3; possible D gene TRBD1, 5 bases. The CDR3 covers 14 residues. Germline V lookup: CDR1 SGHVS, CDR2 FQNEAQ. Trimming stripped 5 bases from V and 0 bases from J, with 8 bases between.

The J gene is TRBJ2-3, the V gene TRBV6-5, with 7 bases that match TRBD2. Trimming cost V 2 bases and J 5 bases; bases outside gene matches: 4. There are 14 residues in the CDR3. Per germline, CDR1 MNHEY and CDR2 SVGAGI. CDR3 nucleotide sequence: TGTGCCAGCAGTTACGGACGGGAGGAAGATACGCAGTATTTT. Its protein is CASSYGREEDTQYF.

This CDR3 is CASRITTSTDTQYF. The CDR3 bases are TGTGCCAGCAGAATCACAACTAGCACAGATACGCAGTATTTT. The chain recombines TRBV6-4 with TRBJ2-3; D is uncertain. From germline, CDR1 is MRHNA and CDR2 SNTAGT. This CDR3 region has 14 residues. Between the trimmed V and J ends, which lost 6 bases and 0 bases, there was a span of 10 bases.

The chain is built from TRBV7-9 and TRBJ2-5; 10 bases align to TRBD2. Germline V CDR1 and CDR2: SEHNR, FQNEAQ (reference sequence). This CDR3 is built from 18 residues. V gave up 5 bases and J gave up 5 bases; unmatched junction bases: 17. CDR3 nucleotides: TGTGCCAGCAGCCCTAAGATACGTCTAGCGGGAGTTGCCGAGACCCAGTACTTC. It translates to CASSPKIRLAGVAETQYF.

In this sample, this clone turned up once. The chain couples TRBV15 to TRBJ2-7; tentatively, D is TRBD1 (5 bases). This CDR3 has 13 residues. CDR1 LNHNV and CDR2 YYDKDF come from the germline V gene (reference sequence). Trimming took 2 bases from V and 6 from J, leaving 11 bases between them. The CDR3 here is CATSRTSGSEQYF. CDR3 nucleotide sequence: TGTGCCACCAGCAGAACTTCAGGGTCCGAGCAGTACTTC.

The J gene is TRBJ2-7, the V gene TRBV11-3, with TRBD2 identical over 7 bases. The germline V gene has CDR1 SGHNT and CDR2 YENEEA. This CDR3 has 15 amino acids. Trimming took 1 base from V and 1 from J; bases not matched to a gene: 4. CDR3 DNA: TGTGCCAGCAGCTTAGGCTGGCGGGGGTCCTACGAGCAGTACTTC. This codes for CASSLGWRGSYEQYF.

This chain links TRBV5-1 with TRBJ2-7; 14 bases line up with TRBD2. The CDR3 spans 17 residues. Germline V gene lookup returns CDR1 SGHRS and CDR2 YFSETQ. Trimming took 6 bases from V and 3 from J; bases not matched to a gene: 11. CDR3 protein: CASTSAAGLAGDYEQYF. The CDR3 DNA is TGCGCCAGCACCTCCGCGGCGGGACTAGCGGGAGACTACGAGCAGTACTTC.

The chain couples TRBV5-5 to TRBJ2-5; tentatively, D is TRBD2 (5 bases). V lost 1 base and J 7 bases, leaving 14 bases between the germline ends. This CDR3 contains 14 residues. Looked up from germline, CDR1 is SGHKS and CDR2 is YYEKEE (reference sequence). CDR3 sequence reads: CASSLLQARGTQYF. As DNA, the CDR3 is TGTGCCAGCAGCTTGTTGCAGGCCCGGGGGACCCAGTACTTC.

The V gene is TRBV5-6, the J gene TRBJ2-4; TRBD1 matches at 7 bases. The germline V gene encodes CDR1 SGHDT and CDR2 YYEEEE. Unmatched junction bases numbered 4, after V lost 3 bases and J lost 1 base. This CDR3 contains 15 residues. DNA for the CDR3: TGTGCCAGCAGCTCGTACAGGGGTGCCAAAAACATTCAGTACTTC. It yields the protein CASSSYRGAKNIQYF.

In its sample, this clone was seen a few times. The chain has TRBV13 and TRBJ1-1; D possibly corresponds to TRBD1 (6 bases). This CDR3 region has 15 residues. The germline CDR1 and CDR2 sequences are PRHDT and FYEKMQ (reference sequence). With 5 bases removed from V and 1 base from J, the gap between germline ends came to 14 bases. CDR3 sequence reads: CASSETGTSNTEAFF. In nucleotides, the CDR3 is TGTGCCAGCAGCGAGACCGGGACATCGAACACTGAAGCTTTCTTT.

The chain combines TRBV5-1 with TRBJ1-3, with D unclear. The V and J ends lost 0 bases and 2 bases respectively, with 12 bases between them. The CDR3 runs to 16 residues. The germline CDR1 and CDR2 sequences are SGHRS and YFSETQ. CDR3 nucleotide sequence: TGCGCCAGCAGCTTGGTTGGGGTCGGCACTGGAAACACCATATATTTT. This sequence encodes CASSLVGVGTGNTIYF.

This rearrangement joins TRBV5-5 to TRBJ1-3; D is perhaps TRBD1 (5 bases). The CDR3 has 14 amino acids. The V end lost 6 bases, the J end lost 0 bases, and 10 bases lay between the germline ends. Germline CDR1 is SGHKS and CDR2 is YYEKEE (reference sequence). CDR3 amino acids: CASTRGDSGNTIYF. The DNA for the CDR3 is TGTGCCAGCACCCGGGGGGACTCTGGAAACACCATATATTTT.

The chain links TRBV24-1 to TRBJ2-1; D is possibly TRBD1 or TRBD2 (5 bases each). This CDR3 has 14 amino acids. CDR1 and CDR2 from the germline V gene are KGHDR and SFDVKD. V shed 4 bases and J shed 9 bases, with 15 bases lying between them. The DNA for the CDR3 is TGTGCCACCAGTGACCGGGACGCTATGAGTGAGCAGTTCTTC. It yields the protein CATSDRDAMSEQFF.

CDR3 amino acids: CASSLGYRGPNTEAFF. CDR3 sequence (DNA): TGTGCCAGCAGCTTGGGATACAGGGGGCCGAACACTGAAGCTTTCTTT. The rearrangement links TRBV5-8 to TRBJ1-1; 9 nucleotides line up with TRBD1. V shed 0 bases and J 1 base; nucleotides not matched to a gene: 4. Germline V gene data show CDR1 as SGHTS and CDR2 as YDEGEE. CDR3 size: 16 residues.

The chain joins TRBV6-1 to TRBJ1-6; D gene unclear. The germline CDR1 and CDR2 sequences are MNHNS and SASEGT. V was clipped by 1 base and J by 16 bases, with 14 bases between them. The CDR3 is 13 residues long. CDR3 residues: CASSEEVFPILHF. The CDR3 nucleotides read TGTGCCAGCAGTGAAGAGGTATTTCCAATTCTCCACTTT.

CDR3 DNA: TGTGCCAGCAGTGAATCGGTCGGAGGGGCCGGGGAGCTGTTTTTT. Translated: CASSESVGGAGELFF. V usage is TRBV25-1 and J usage is TRBJ2-2; tentative D call: TRBD2 (6 bases). Germline V gene data show CDR1 as MGHDK and CDR2 as SYGVNS. This CDR3 spans 15 amino acids. V gave up 1 base and J gave up 6 bases, with 12 bases separating them.

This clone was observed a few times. CDR3 residues: CASSTRASHTGELFF. For the CDR3, the DNA is TGTGCCAGCTCTACTCGGGCTAGTCACACCGGGGAGCTGTTTTTT. The chain is built from TRBV28 and TRBJ2-2; D is unclear. Germline V gene data show CDR1 as MDHEN and CDR2 as SYDVKM. The CDR3 is 15 amino acids. V was clipped by 8 bases and J by 3 bases, with 16 bases between them.

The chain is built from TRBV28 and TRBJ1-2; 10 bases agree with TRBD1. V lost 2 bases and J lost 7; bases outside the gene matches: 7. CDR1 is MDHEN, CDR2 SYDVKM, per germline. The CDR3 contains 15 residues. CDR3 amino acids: CASSLRPGQGFGYTF. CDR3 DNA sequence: TGTGCCAGCAGTTTACGCCCGGGACAGGGGTTTGGCTACACCTTC.

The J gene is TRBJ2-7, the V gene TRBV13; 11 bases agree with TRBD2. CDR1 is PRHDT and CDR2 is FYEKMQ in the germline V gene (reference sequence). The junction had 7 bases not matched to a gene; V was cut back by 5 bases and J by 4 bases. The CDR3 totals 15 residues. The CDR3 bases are TGTGCCAGCAGCACCCCCACTAGCGGGAGTTACGAGCAGTACTTC. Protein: CASSTPTSGSYEQYF.

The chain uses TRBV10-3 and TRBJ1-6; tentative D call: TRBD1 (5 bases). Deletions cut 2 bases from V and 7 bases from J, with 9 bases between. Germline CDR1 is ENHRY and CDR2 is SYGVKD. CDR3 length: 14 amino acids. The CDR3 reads CAISEGQGNSPLHF. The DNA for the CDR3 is TGTGCCATCAGTGAGGGGCAGGGAAATTCACCCCTCCACTTT.

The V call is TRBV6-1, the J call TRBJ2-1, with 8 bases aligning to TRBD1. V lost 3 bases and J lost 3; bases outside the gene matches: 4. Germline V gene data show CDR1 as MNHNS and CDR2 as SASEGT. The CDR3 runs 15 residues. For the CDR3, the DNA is TGTGCCAGCAGTGACCAGGGGGCGCACTACAATGAGCAGTTCTTC. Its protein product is CASSDQGAHYNEQFF.

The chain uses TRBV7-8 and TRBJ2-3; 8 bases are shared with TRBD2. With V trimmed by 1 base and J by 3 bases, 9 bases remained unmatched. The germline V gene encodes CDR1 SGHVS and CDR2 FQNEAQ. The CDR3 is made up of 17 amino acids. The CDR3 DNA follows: TGTGCCAGCAGCTTAGAAACCGGGACTAGTGGTACAGATACGCAGTATTTT. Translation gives CASSLETGTSGTDTQYF.

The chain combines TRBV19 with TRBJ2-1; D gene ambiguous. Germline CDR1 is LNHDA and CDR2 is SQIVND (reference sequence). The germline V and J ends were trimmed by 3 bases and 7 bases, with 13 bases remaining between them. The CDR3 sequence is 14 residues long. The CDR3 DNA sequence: TGTGCCAGTAGTATGGCGGCTAGTTGGAATGAGCAGTTCTTC. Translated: CASSMAASWNEQFF.

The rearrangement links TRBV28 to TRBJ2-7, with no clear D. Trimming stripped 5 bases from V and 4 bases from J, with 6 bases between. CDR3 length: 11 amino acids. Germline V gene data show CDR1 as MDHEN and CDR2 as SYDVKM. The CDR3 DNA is TGTGCCAGCAGTCGGTATTACGAGCAGTACTTC. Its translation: CASSRYYEQYF.

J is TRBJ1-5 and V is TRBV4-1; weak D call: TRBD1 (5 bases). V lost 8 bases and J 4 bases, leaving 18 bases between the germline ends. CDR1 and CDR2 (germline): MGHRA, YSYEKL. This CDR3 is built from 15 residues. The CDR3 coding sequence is TGCGCCAGCGGCGGCTGGGGGACGGGAAATCAGCCCCAGCATTTT. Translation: CASGGWGTGNQPQHF.

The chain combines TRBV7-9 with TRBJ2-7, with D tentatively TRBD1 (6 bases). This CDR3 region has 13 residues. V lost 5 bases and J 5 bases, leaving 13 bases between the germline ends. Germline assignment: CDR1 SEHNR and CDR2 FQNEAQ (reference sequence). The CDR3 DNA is TGTGCCAGCAGCCTACAGGGTTCCCACGAGCAGTACTTC. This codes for CASSLQGSHEQYF.